A single sample gave rise to the 32 T cell receptor beta chains below, sequenced in a study of post-analysis software for immune sequencing data. Study-level results: Patients used a few TRBV segments, including TRBV5-6, TRBV5-1 and TRBV20-1, more often than controls.

Unique molecular identifiers were carried by the TCR beta cDNA libraries. TCRdb re-derived calls from the PCR reads in MiXCR, one entry per CDR3 protein. The profile shows over 300,000 distinct CDR3 sequences, about a third of them singletons. For these receptors, no antigen is known. The specimen was blood. Source of these receptors: a girl aged 10 to 17 with multiple sclerosis.

V is TRBV20-1 and J is TRBJ2-3; 10 positions agree with TRBD2. This CDR3 contains 16 residues. Looked up from germline, CDR1 is DFQATT and CDR2 is SNEGSKA (reference sequence). V lost 6 bases to trimming and J lost 0 bases; unmatched junction nucleotides: 9. The CDR3 region is CSAQWASGGSTDTQYF. The CDR3 DNA reads as TGCAGTGCCCAGTGGGCTAGCGGGGGAAGCACAGATACGCAGTATTTT.

This chain links TRBV2 with TRBJ2-1; 8 nucleotides match TRBD2. CDR3 length: 16 residues. The V and J ends lost 2 bases and 2 bases, in that order; junction bases with no gene match: 5. Germline loops: CDR1 SNHLY, CDR2 FYNNEI. DNA for the CDR3: TGTGCCAGCAGTGAACTGTGGCGGGGGGCCTACAATGAGCAGTTCTTC. This gives the protein CASSELWRGAYNEQFF.

The rearrangement links TRBV5-4 to TRBJ1-2, with 9 bases that match TRBD1. The CDR3 is made up of 14 amino acids. Germline V CDR1 and CDR2: SGHNT, YYREEE (reference sequence). With V trimmed by 4 bases and J by 7 bases, 8 bases remained unmatched. CDR3 nucleotides: TGTGCCAGCAGCCGCAGACAGGGGGAGTTTGGCTACACCTTC. It codes for CASSRRQGEFGYTF. The whole variable domain, remainder taken from reference TRBV5-4 and TRBJ1-2, is ETGVTQSPTHLIKTRGQQVTLRCSSQSGHNTVSWYQQALGQGPQFIFQYYREEENGRGNFPPRFSGLQFPNYSSELNVNALELDDSALYLCASSRRQGEFGYTFGSGTRLTVV.

V gene TRBV25-1 combines with J gene TRBJ2-1; TRBD2 might be the D (5 bases). V dropped 10 bases and J dropped 7 bases, with 14 bases sitting between them. Germline V gene lookup returns CDR1 MGHDK and CDR2 SYGVNS. This CDR3 comprises 12 residues. DNA of the CDR3: TGTGCCACCCTACCGGGGTTAAATGAGCAGTTCTTC. Encoded protein: CATLPGLNEQFF.

The rearrangement uses TRBV11-2 and TRBJ1-2; no clear D. Trimming left V 8 bases short and J 6 bases short, with 25 bases between. The CDR3 spans 16 residues. Germline CDR1 is SGHAT and CDR2 is FQNNGV. The CDR3 region is CASSALRDGDIDGYTF. The DNA for the CDR3 is TGTGCCAGCTCCGCCCTTAGAGACGGAGACATAGATGGCTACACCTTC.

The chain is built from TRBV12-3 or TRBV12-4 and TRBJ1-3, with unresolved D. The CDR3 loop spans 15 amino acids. V was pared by 2 bases and J by 7 bases, with 15 bases between. The CDR3 sequence is CASSLRNSNLNTIYF. The CDR3, as DNA: TGTGCCAGCAGTTTACGGAACAGTAATCTTAACACCATATATTTT.

The V and J genes are TRBV7-2 and TRBJ2-3, with TRBD2 matching over 10 bases. Germline V gene lookup returns CDR1 SGHTA and CDR2 FQGNSA. V trimming: 4 bases; J trimming: 4 bases; junction bases outside the gene matches: 2. The CDR3 is made up of 14 amino acids. CDR3 sequence (DNA): TGTGCCAGCAGCTGGACTAGCGGCCCAGATACGCAGTATTTT. Residues: CASSWTSGPDTQYF.

The V and J genes are TRBV28 and TRBJ1-5; 10 nucleotides match TRBD1. CDR3 length: 16 residues. The V gene's germline CDR1 is MDHEN and CDR2 SYDVKM. After removal of 8 bases from V and 0 bases from J, the junction contained 7 bases not matched to a gene. CDR3 nucleotide sequence: TGTGCCAGCCTCCCAGGGACAGGGGCTAGCAATCAGCCCCAGCATTTT. It codes for CASLPGTGASNQPQHF.

In this sample, this clonotype turned up a few times. The chain links TRBV29-1 to TRBJ2-7; a weak D match, TRBD1 (8 bases). V dropped 7 bases and J dropped 1 base, with 14 bases sitting between them. Germline V CDR1 and CDR2: SQVTM, ANQGSEA. The length of the CDR3 is 13 residues. CDR3 DNA sequence: TGCAGCGCTGGACAGGGAGGGTCCTACGAGCAGTACTTC. This sequence encodes CSAGQGGSYEQYF.

The sample holds a few counts of this clonotype. J is TRBJ2-3 and V is TRBV29-1; unclear D gene. The CDR3 consists of 15 residues. Looked up from germline, CDR1 is SQVTM and CDR2 is ANQGSEA. V was trimmed by 0 bases and J by 0 bases, leaving 10 bases between them. CDR3 region: CSVEDPRASTDTQYF. The CDR3 bases are TGCAGCGTTGAAGATCCGAGAGCTAGCACAGATACGCAGTATTTT.

V and J are TRBV6-1 and TRBJ2-5; D call uncertain. V was clipped by 2 bases and J by 4 bases, with 8 bases between them. From germline, CDR1 is MNHNS and CDR2 SASEGT. The CDR3 is made up of 13 amino acids. The CDR3 reads CASSEYIGETQYF. The CDR3 bases are TGTGCCAGCAGTGAATATATCGGAGAGACCCAGTACTTC.

The CDR3 DNA is TGTGCCACCAGCGAAACAAATCAGCCCCAGCATTTT. Protein product: CATSETNQPQHF. This chain uses TRBV15 with TRBJ1-5, with D unclear. V was shortened by 5 bases and J by 4 bases, with 6 bases between the two germline ends. The CDR3 contains 12 residues. Per the germline V gene, CDR1 is LNHNV and CDR2 is YYDKDF (reference sequence).

The rearrangement uses TRBV5-1 and TRBJ2-3; D is unresolved. Germline V gives CDR1 SGHRS, CDR2 YFSETQ. This CDR3 is built from 14 residues. The V end was cut by 0 bases, the J end by 1 base, with 6 bases between. The CDR3 here is CASSLAEGTDTQYF. CDR3 DNA: TGCGCCAGCAGCTTGGCGGAAGGCACAGATACGCAGTATTTT.

This clonotype was seen more than once but under ten times. This sequence joins TRBV7-3 and TRBJ2-6; 10 bases map to TRBD1. This CDR3 has 18 residues. The germline V gene has CDR1 SGHTA and CDR2 FQGTGA. J lost 0 bases, V lost 5 bases, and 7 bases had no gene match. The DNA for the CDR3 is TGTGCCAGCAGCCTGGCCGGGACAGGGGCCTCTGGGGCCAACGTCCTGACTTTC. Translation: CASSLAGTGASGANVLTF.

This clonotype turned up a few times. The J gene is TRBJ2-5, the V gene TRBV20-1, with TRBD2 matching over 9 bases. V trimming: 4 bases; J trimming: 5 bases; junction bases outside the gene matches: 11. Germline assignment: CDR1 DFQATT and CDR2 SNEGSKA (reference sequence). This CDR3 contains 15 residues. In nucleotides, the CDR3 is TGCAGTGCTACCACACTAGCGGGCTTGGGGGAGACCCAGTACTTC. It specifies CSATTLAGLGETQYF.

V usage is TRBV7-3 and J usage is TRBJ1-1; a possible D gene is TRBD1 (5 bases). The V gene lost 5 bases and the J gene lost 5 bases, with 18 bases spanning the gap. The CDR3 consists of 15 residues. CDR1 is SGHTA and CDR2 is FQGTGA in the germline V gene. Here the CDR3 reads CASSPDARVTTEAFF. The CDR3 DNA is TGTGCCAGCAGCCCCGACGCCAGGGTAACGACTGAAGCTTTCTTT.

V and J are TRBV5-1 and TRBJ2-7; TRBD2 matches at 8 bases. V dropped 3 bases and J dropped 0; count of bases not matched to a gene: 8. The CDR3 totals 16 residues. In germline, CDR1 is SGHRS, CDR2 YFSETQ. DNA of the CDR3: TGCGCCAGCAGCTACGACGGGGGGGGGACCTCCTACGAGCAGTACTTC. This translates into CASSYDGGGTSYEQYF.

CDR3 residues: CASSQDWVEQFF. CDR3 DNA: TGCGCCAGCAGCCAAGATTGGGTTGAGCAGTTCTTC. The chain couples TRBV4-1 to TRBJ2-1, with unresolved D. This CDR3 spans 12 amino acids. Germline CDR1 and CDR2: MGHRA and YSYEKL. Trimming stripped 0 bases from V and 9 bases from J, with 6 bases between.

V gene TRBV5-6 combines with J gene TRBJ2-5, with a tentative D call TRBD2 (6 bases). CDR3 length: 20 residues. Germline CDR1 reads SGHDT; CDR2 reads YYEEEE. The V end lost 5 bases, the J end lost 2 bases, and 31 bases lay between the germline ends. CDR3 coding DNA: TGTGCCAGCAGTGGTAGGACCTTACAGGTTGGGGGAGGCCTACAAGAGACCCAGTACTTC. It yields the protein CASSGRTLQVGGGLQETQYF.

The chain employs TRBV2 and TRBJ2-1; possible D gene TRBD1, 5 bases. The CDR3 loop spans 15 amino acids. The germline V gene has CDR1 SNHLY and CDR2 FYNNEI. V gave up 1 base and J gave up 6 bases, with 13 bases separating them. CDR3 amino acids: CASSEVEAGSNEQFF. In DNA, the CDR3 is TGTGCCAGCAGTGAAGTCGAGGCAGGGTCCAATGAGCAGTTCTTC.

This clonotype occurred a few times. The J gene is TRBJ2-5, the V gene TRBV6-1; D unresolved. The CDR3 extends over 13 amino acids. V was cut by 4 bases and J by 5 bases, with 11 bases left in between. Germline V gene sequence: CDR1 MNHNS, CDR2 SASEGT. CDR3 sequence reads: CASSAPPVETQYF. The CDR3 coding sequence is TGTGCCAGCAGTGCCCCACCGGTGGAGACCCAGTACTTC.

The chain has TRBV9 and TRBJ1-5; D unclear. This CDR3 spans 19 amino acids. Germline V lookup: CDR1 SGDLS, CDR2 YYNGEE. The ends were cut back, 6 bases at V and 0 bases at J, with 25 bases in the middle. In DNA, the CDR3 is TGTGCCAGCAAAACCAGGAGGATTGGATTAGTGATTAGCAATCAGCCCCAGCATTTT. Its translation: CASKTRRIGLVISNQPQHF.

This sequence joins TRBV5-5 and TRBJ1-5, with D possibly TRBD1 on 6 matching bases. The germline V and J ends were trimmed by 1 base and 7 bases, with 18 bases remaining between them. The V gene's germline CDR1 is SGHKS and CDR2 YYEKEE (reference sequence). The CDR3 contains 16 residues. Here the CDR3 DNA reads TGTGCCAGCAGCTTGAGATTAGTCAGGGGAAGGCAGCCCCAGCATTTT. Residues: CASSLRLVRGRQPQHF. Variable domain in full (rest from reference TRBV5-5 and TRBJ1-5): DAGVTQSPTHLIKTRGQQVTLRCSPISGHKSVSWYQQVLGQGPQFIFQYYEKEERGRGNFPDRFSARQFPNYSSELNVNALLLGDSALYLCASSLRLVRGRQPQHFGDGTRLSIL.

The sample holds a few counts of this clonotype. This chain links TRBV12-3 or TRBV12-4 with TRBJ1-5, with a tentative D call TRBD1 (5 bases). The CDR3 is made up of 12 amino acids. V was pared by 6 bases and J by 5 bases, with 8 bases between. CDR3 region: CASRVRDQPQHF. CDR3 in DNA: TGTGCCAGCAGAGTCAGGGATCAGCCCCAGCATTTT.

CDR3 protein: CASSEALWGSYGYTF. The CDR3, as DNA: TGTGCCAGCAGTGAAGCGCTTTGGGGCTCCTATGGCTACACCTTC. The chain combines TRBV6-1 with TRBJ1-2; tentative D call: TRBD1 (5 bases). Trimming pared 0 bases from V and 4 bases from J, leaving 12 bases between. The CDR3 extends over 15 amino acids. CDR1 is MNHNS, CDR2 SASEGT, per germline.

The chain links TRBV5-1 to TRBJ1-5; D remains ambiguous. From germline, CDR1 is SGHRS and CDR2 YFSETQ. V lost 6 bases, J lost 0 bases, and 13 bases lay in between. The length of the CDR3 is 15 residues. This CDR3 reads CASTFPGGSNQPQHF. Here the CDR3 DNA reads TGCGCCAGCACCTTCCCCGGCGGTAGCAATCAGCCCCAGCATTTT.

The sample holds a few counts of this clonotype. The rearrangement uses TRBV20-1 and TRBJ2-1; D may be TRBD2 (6 bases). There are 15 residues in the CDR3. Germline V gene data show CDR1 as DFQATT and CDR2 as SNEGSKA (reference sequence). The V and J ends lost 0 bases and 4 bases respectively, with 13 bases between them. The CDR3 nucleotides read TGCAGTGCTAGAGATCCGGCGGGAACTTACAATGAGCAGTTCTTC. Its protein is CSARDPAGTYNEQFF.

This clonotype was observed at least ten times. The chain carries TRBV5-1 and TRBJ2-1; weak D call: TRBD1 (6 bases). Trimming stripped 4 bases from V and 0 bases from J, with 17 bases between. Germline CDR1 SGHRS, CDR2 YFSETQ. CDR3 size: 17 residues. The CDR3 protein is CASSTRQVLSSYNEQFF. In nucleotides, the CDR3 is TGCGCCAGCAGCACCAGACAGGTTTTGAGCTCCTACAATGAGCAGTTCTTC.

The rearrangement uses TRBV7-9 and TRBJ2-2; tentative D call: TRBD2 (5 bases). With 3 bases removed from V and 1 base from J, the gap between germline ends came to 15 bases. There are 17 residues in the CDR3. Germline V gene data show CDR1 as SEHNR and CDR2 as FQNEAQ (reference sequence). This CDR3 is CASSFASDYLNTGELFF. The CDR3 nucleotides are TGTGCCAGCAGCTTCGCCTCTGACTACCTGAACACCGGGGAGCTGTTTTTT. Using reference TRBV7-9 and TRBJ2-2 for the parts outside the CDR3, the full variable domain is DTGVSQNPRHKITKRGQNVTFRCDPISEHNRLYWYRQTLGQGPEFLTYFQNEAQLEKSRLLSDRFSAERPKGSFSTLEIQRTEQGDSAMYLCASSFASDYLNTGELFFGEGSRLTVL.

As for this clonotype: A much larger clone differs by one base, so this may be a read error. The chain carries TRBV7-2 and TRBJ2-7; 7 bases are a match to TRBD2. Judging by the DNA end, TRBJ2-5 fits better; the J call may be wrong. CDR1 is SGHTA, CDR2 FQGNSA, per germline. The CDR3 spans 12 residues. The CDR3 here is CASSSQRGTQYF. In DNA, the CDR3 is TGTGCCAGCAGCTCCCAGCGGGGGACCCAGTACTTC.

V usage is TRBV20-1 and J usage is TRBJ2-1; 8 bases align to TRBD2. Germline CDR1 reads DFQATT; CDR2 reads SNEGSKA (reference sequence). The CDR3 is made up of 15 amino acids. V shed 6 bases, J shed 0 bases, and the junction held 7 bases outside the gene matches. CDR3 sequence (DNA): TGCAGTGCACGGGGGGGGCCAAGCTCCTACAATGAGCAGTTCTTC. This encodes CSARGGPSSYNEQFF.

Regarding this clonotype: This may come from a read error, since a much larger clone is one base off. The chain employs TRBV10-2 and TRBJ1-2; no clear D. This CDR3 region has 13 residues. Per germline, CDR1 WSHSY and CDR2 SAAADI. The CDR3 is CTSSEWARDGYTF. The CDR3 DNA is TGCACCAGCAGTGAGTGGGCCCGAGACGGCTACACCTTC.